What follows describes a single TCR beta chain. It has no known antigen specificity. The input lacks base qualities; no much larger clone sits a single base away. TCR CDR3 regions were amplified from genomic DNA by multiplex PCR using the deep immunoSEQ assay. Genomic DNA extracted from each cell subset was distributed evenly over all wells of several immunoSEQ 96-well plates, and each plate served as one replicate. For sorted subsets, roughly 200 ng of genomic DNA, equivalent to some 33,000 T cell genomes, went into each replicate PCR. Purified libraries were quantified with a Qubit 3.0 fluorometer, sized on a Bioanalyzer 2100, and re-quantified with the KAPA Library Quantification kit. Every immunoSEQ 96-well plate was sequenced on a separate single-read 150-cycle Illumina NextSeq 550 flow cell. Per the authors' processing: Because the immunoSEQ output included only junctional sequences and no quality scores, the filtering could not be the same as the filtering used for full-length reads. To assign V/J genes and CDR3, sequences were annotated against IMGT germline references using PyIR, a Python wrapper for IgBLAST v1.9. Reads were filtered out if the reads had weak V/J assignments (E-value above 1e-6), no CDR3, stop codons, out-of-frame junctions, or ambiguous translated residues. V3J clonotypes were defined by identical inferred V gene, J gene, and CDR3 amino acid sequence. To compute the percentage overlap between repertoires, the number of shared unique clonotypes was divided by the size of the smaller repertoire. Three approaches were used to assess repertoire richness: RTK rarefaction, the Chao1 estimator, and Recon v2.1 estimates of unobserved clonotypes. For all TCRbeta clonotypes obtained by the gDNA method from a few donors, generation probabilities were computed with OLGA. TCRdb re-hosts the immuneACCESS table, in-frame sequences only. Its copies lack some clones; in the studies checked, an unresolved V gene accounts for under half of them, and the cause for the rest is not known. D and trimming were read from the DNA, whereas the V and J calls and clone size are those reported in that table. This sample lists roughly 2.6 million clones; more than 90% were detected once. Jointly, the top ten make up roughly 0.15% of the sample.

The data are from a study of shared clonotypes between healthy human individuals (dated by TCRdb to about 2020). About the full investigation: A few men and two women, aged 18 to 49 years, made up the cohort. For each donor, three plates each were used for CD4 naive and CD4 memory, two plates were used for CD8 naive, and one plate was used for CD8 memory. Blood TCR repertoires of several healthy adults were deeply sequenced to estimate repertoire size and the extent of clonotype sharing between individuals. Libraries were prepared and TCR repertoires were sequenced by different laboratories using diverse techniques, in order to increase sequencing depth and limit assay-specific biases. Leukapheresis yielded between about 0.85 and 10 billion PBMCs per donor.

Results and caveats for the whole study, not just this receptor: Pairwise subsampling led to the expectation that sequencing depth would affect the degree of clonotype sharing among donors. The genetic and exposure-history diversity represented was limited by the small number of donors. Sampling was restricted to blood, and TCR repertoires in tissues likely differ from the TCR repertoires found in blood. Incomplete sequencing was indicated by rarefaction of sorted-subset datasets, despite the large sequencing depth. Estimated clonotype richness was generally larger for naive than for memory subsets. Compared with non-shared clonotypes, the clonotypes found in all four sorted-subset donors had higher generation probabilities. Sharing across a few donors was observed for roughly 5.4% of naive CD4, less than 4% of naive CD8, about 2.3% of memory CD4, and about 0.38% of memory CD8 clonotypes.

Inclusive of the bounding cysteine and phenylalanine, the CDR3 is 14 residues long. Only the CDR3 part of the read is kept: 42 bases, read in frame from the first base. The germline V gene (reference sequence) sets CDR1 to SGHNT and CDR2 to YYREEE. V loses 8 bases of germline sequence and J loses 0 bases, and the interval between the two ends is 9 bases. Donors were healthy HIV-negative adults with no recently reported acute infections or vaccinations. Only Caucasian adults living in Nashville, Tennessee, USA were represented among the donors. CD4+ T cells were enriched by magnetic negative selection, after which naive cells were positively selected on CD45RA and the negative fraction was taken as the memory subset. Blood was collected by leukapheresis, and PBMCs were isolated by Ficoll-Histopaque density gradient centrifugation and then cryopreserved in liquid nitrogen vapor phase. Analytical flow cytometry was used to check the purity and quantity of each magnetically sorted T cell population. Each sorted fraction had its genomic DNA isolated and then quantified by UV absorbance on a Nanodrop 2000c.

The chain employs TRBV5-4 and TRBJ2-6; the D gene assignment is ambiguous. The source material was naive CD4+ T cells sorted from blood. The cell subset or site label of this sample denotes: CD45RA+ positively selected. The TCR was taken from a man between 18 and 29 years old in good health. The DNA sequence is given as TGTGCCAGTGAAACCCTCTCTGGGGCCAACGTCCTGACTTTC. Its protein product is CASETLSGANVLTF.